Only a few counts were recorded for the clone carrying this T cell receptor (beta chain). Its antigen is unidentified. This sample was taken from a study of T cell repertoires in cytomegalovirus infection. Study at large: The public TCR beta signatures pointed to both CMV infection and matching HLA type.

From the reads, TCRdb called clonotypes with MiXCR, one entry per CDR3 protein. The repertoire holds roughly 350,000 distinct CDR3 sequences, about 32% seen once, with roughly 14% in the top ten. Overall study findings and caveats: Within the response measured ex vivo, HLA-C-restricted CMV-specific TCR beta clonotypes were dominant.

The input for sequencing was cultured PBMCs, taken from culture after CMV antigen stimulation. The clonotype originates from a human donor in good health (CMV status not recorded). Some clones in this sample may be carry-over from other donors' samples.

The CDR3 protein is CASDTSVAKNIQYF. The DNA of the CDR3 is TGTGCCAGCGACACTAGCGTCGCCAAAAACATTCAGTACTTC. V usage is TRBV2 and J usage is TRBJ2-4, with 7 nucleotides matching TRBD2. Germline CDR1 and CDR2: SNHLY and FYNNEI. The V segment lost 8 bases and the J segment 1 base; nucleotides outside the gene matches: 5. This CDR3 spans 14 amino acids.